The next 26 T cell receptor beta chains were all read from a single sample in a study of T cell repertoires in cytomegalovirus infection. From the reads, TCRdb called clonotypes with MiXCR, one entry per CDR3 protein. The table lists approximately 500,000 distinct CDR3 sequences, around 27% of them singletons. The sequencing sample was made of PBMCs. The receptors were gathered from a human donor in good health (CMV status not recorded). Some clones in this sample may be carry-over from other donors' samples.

The CDR3 is CAWSTSGGQPQHF. CDR3 nucleotide sequence: TGTGCCTGGAGTACCAGCGGAGGCCAGCCCCAGCATTTT. The chain recombines TRBV30 with TRBJ1-5; D gene unclear. CDR3 length equals 13 residues. The germline V gene has CDR1 GTSNPN and CDR2 SVGIG (reference sequence). V was shortened by 2 bases and J by 7 bases, with 12 bases between the two germline ends. The full variable domain, rest sourced from reference TRBV30 and TRBJ1-5, is SQTIHQWPATLVQPVGSPLSLECTVEGTSNPNLYWYRQAAGRGLQLLFYSVGIGQISSEVPQNLSASRPQDRQFILSSKKLLLSDSGFYLCAWSTSGGQPQHFGDGTRLSIL.

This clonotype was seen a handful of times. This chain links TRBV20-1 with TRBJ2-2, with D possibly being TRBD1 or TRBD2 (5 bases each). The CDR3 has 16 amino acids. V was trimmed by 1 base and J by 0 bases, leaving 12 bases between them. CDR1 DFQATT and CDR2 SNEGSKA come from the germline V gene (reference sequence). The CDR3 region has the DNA TGCAGTGCTAGAGCCGCCGGGACCCCGAACACCGGGGAGCTGTTTTTT. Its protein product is CSARAAGTPNTGELFF.

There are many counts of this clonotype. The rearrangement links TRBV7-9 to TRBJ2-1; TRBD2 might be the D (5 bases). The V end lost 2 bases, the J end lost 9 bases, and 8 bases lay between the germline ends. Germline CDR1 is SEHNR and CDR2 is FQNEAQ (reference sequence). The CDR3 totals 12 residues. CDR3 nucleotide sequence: TGTGCCAGCAGCTTAATCCGGGGTGAGCAGTTCTTC. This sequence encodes CASSLIRGEQFF.

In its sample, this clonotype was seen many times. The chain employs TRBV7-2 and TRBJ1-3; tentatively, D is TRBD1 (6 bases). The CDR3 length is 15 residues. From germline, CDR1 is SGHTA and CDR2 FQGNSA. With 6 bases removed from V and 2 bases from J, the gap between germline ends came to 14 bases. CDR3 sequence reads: CASSSEGGAGNTIYF. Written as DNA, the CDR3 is TGTGCCAGCAGTTCTGAAGGGGGGGCTGGAAACACCATATATTTT.

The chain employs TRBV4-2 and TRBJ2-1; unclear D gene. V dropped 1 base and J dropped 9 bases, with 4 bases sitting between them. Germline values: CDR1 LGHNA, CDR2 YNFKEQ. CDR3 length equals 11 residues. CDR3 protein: CASSQGIEQFF. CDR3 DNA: TGTGCCAGCAGCCAAGGTATTGAGCAGTTCTTC.

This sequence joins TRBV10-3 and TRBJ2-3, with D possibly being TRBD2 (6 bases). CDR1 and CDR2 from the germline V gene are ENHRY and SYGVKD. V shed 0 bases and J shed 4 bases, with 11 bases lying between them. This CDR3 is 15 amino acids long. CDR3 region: CAISESTGEADTQYF. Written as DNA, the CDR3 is TGTGCCATCAGTGAGTCGACGGGAGAAGCAGATACGCAGTATTTT.

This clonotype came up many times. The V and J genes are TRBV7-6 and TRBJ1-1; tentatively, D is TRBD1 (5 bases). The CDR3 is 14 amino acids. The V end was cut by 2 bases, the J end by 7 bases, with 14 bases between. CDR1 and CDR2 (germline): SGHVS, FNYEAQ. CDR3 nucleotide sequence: TGTGCCAGCAGCTTAATCCCAGGGACGGGTGAAGCTTTCTTT. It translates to CASSLIPGTGEAFF.

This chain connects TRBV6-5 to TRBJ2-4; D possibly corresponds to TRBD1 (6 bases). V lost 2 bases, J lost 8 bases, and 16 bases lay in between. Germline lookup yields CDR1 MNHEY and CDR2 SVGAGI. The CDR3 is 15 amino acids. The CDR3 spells CASSYETGFLYIQYF. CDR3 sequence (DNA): TGTGCCAGCAGTTACGAAACAGGGTTTTTGTACATTCAGTACTTC.

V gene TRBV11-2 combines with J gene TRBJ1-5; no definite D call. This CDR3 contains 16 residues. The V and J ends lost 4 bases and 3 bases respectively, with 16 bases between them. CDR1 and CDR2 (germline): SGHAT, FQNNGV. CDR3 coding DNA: TGTGCCAGCAGCTGGGGTGGAGGGCGTATCAATCAGCCCCAGCATTTT. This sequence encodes CASSWGGGRINQPQHF. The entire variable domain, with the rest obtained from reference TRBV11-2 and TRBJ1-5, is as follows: EAGVAQSPRYKIIEKRQSVAFWCNPISGHATLYWYQQILGQGPKLLIQFQNNGVVDDSQLPKDRFSAERLKGVDSTLKIQPAKLEDSAVYLCASSWGGGRINQPQHFGDGTRLSIL.

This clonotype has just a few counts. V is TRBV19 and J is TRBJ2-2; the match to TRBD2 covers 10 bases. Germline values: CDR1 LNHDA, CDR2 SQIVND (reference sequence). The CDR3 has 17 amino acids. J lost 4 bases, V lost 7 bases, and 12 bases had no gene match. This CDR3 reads CASKDPSGSRGTGELFF. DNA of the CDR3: TGTGCCAGTAAAGATCCTAGCGGGAGTCGGGGCACCGGGGAGCTGTTTTTT.

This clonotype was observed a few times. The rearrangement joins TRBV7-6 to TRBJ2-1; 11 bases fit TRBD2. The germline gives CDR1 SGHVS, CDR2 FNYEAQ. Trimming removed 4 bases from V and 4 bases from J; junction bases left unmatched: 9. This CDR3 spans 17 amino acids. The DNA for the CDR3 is TGTGCCAGCAGCTCCGCCCCCCTAGCGGGAGGTTACAATGAGCAGTTCTTC. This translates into CASSSAPLAGGYNEQFF.

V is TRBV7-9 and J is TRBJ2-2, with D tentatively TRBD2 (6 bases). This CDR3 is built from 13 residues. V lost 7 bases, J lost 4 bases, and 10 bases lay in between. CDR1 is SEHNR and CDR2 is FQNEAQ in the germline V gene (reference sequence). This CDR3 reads CASIWRVTGELFF. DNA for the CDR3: TGTGCCAGCATTTGGAGGGTCACCGGGGAGCTGTTTTTT.

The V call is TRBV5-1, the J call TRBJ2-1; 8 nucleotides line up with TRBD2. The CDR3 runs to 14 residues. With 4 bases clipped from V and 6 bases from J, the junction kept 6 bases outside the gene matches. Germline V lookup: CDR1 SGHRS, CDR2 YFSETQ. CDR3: CASSLAGVRNEQFF. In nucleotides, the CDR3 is TGCGCCAGCAGCCTAGCGGGTGTTCGCAATGAGCAGTTCTTC.

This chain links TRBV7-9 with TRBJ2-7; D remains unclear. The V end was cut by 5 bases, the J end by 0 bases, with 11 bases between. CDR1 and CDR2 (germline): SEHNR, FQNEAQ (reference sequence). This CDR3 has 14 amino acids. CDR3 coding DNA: TGTGCCAGCAGCCCCCGACGAAGCTCCTACGAGCAGTACTTC. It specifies CASSPRRSSYEQYF.

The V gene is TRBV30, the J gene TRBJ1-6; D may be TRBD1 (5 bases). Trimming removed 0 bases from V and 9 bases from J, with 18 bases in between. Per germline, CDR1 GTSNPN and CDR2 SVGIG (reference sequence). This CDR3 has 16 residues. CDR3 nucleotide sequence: TGTGCCTGGAGTGTAAATGGGGCACAATCCGGTTCACCCCTCCACTTT. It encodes CAWSVNGAQSGSPLHF.

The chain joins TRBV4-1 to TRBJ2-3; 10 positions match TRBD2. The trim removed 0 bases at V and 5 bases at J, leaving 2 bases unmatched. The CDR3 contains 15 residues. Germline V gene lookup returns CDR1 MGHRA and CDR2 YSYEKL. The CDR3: CASSQELAGGDTQYF. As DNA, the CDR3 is TGCGCCAGCAGCCAAGAGTTAGCGGGAGGAGATACGCAGTATTTT.

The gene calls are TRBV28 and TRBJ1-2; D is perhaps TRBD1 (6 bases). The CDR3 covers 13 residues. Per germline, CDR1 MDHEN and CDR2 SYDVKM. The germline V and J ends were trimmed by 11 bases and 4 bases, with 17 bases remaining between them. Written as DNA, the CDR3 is TGTGCCTCCAGTAAGGGGGGAGGCTATGGCTACACCTTC. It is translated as CASSKGGGYGYTF.

The CDR3 DNA is TGTGCCAGCGTCCCGGGACAGGGGTTAATCAATGAGCAGTTCTTC. Translating gives CASVPGQGLINEQFF. V is TRBV6-6 and J is TRBJ2-1; 10 nucleotides line up with TRBD1. The CDR3 has 15 amino acids. CDR1 is MNHNY and CDR2 is SVGAGI in the germline V gene (reference sequence). Trimming took 8 bases from V and 6 from J; bases not matched to a gene: 10.

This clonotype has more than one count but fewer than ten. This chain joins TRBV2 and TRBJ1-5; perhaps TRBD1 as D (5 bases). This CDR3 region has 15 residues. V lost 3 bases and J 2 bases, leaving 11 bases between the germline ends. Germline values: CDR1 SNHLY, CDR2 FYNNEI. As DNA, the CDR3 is TGTGCCAGCAGTGATGGGGCTCCCGGCAATCAGCCCCAGCATTTT. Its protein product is CASSDGAPGNQPQHF.

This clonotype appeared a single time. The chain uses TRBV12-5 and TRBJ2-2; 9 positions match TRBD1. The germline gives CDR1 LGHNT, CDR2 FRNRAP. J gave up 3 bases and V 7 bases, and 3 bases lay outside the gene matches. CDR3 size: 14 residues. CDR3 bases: TGTGCTAGTGCACAGGGGGCAGACACCGGGGAGCTGTTTTTT. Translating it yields CASAQGADTGELFF.

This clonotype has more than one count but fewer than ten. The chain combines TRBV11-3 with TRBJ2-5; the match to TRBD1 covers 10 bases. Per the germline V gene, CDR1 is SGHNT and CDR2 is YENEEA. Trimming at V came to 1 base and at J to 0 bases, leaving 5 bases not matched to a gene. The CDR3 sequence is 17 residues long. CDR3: CASSLVGDRGYQETQYF. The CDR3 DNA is TGTGCCAGCAGCTTAGTAGGGGACAGGGGCTACCAAGAGACCCAGTACTTC.

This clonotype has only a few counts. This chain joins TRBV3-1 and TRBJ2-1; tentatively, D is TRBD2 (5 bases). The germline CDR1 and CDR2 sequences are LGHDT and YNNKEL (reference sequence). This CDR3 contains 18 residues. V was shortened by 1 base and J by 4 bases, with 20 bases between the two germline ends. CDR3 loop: CASSQVVRERVSYNEQFF. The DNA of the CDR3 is TGTGCCAGCAGCCAAGTCGTTCGGGAAAGGGTCTCTTACAATGAGCAGTTCTTC.

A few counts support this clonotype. The CDR3 spells CASSPIGQPTDTQYF. In DNA, the CDR3 is TGTGCCAGCAGTCCAATTGGACAGCCTACAGATACGCAGTATTTT. This chain links TRBV12-3 or TRBV12-4 with TRBJ2-3, with D perhaps TRBD1 (6 bases). V was trimmed by 5 bases and J by 3 bases, leaving 15 bases between them. The CDR3 covers 15 residues.

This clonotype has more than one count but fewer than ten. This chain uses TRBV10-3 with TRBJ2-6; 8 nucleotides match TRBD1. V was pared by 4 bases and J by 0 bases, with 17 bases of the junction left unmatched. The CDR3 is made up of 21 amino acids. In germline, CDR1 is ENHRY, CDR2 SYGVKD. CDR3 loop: CAISASPLSGTGLSGANVLTF. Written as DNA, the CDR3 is TGTGCCATCAGTGCAAGTCCCCTTTCCGGGACAGGCCTCTCTGGGGCCAACGTCCTGACTTTC.

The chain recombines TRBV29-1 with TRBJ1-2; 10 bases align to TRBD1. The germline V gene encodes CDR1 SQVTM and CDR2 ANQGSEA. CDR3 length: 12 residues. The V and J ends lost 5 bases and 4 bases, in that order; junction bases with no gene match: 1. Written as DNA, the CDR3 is TGCAGCGTTTGGACAGGGGGCTATGGCTACACCTTC. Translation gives CSVWTGGYGYTF.

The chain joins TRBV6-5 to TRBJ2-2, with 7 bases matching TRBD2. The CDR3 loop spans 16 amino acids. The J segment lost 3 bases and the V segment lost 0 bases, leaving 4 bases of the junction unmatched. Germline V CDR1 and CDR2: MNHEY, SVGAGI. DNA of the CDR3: TGTGCCAGCAGTTACTCTGGGGCGGGAGACACCGGGGAGCTGTTTTTT. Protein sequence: CASSYSGAGDTGELFF.